The 30 T cell receptor beta chains below were found in one sample sequenced in a study of OX40 agonist ivuxolimab in advanced cancers. Measured with immunoSEQ multiplex PCR; TCRdb has only the in-frame clones, and not every one. The table has around 94,000 clones, under 95% seen once. The input for sequencing was CD4+ or CD8+ T cells sorted from blood, taken in a trial of the OX40 agonist ivuxolimab. The receptors stem from an adult with an advanced solid tumor such as melanoma, head and neck, liver or kidney cancer.

The rearrangement uses TRBV5-1 and TRBJ2-2, with 9 positions matching TRBD1. V gave up 4 bases and J gave up 4 bases; unmatched junction bases: 5. The CDR3 spans 15 residues. CDR1 SGHRS and CDR2 YFSETQ come from the germline V gene. The CDR3 loop reads CASSRDRVGTGELFF. For the CDR3, the DNA is TGCGCCAGCAGCAGGGACAGGGTGGGCACCGGGGAGCTGTTTTTT.

The genes are TRBV7-3 and TRBJ2-7, with TRBD1 matching over 8 bases. This CDR3 has 14 amino acids. Germline V gives CDR1 SGHTA, CDR2 FQGTGA. After removal of 5 bases from V and 5 bases from J, the junction contained 8 bases not matched to a gene. The CDR3 loop reads CASSKTGVNDEQYF. The CDR3 DNA reads as TGTGCCAGCAGCAAGACAGGGGTGAACGACGAGCAGTACTTC. The full variable domain, completed using reference TRBV7-3 and TRBJ2-7, is GAGVSQTPSNKVTEKGKYVELRCDPISGHTALYWYRQSLGQGPEFLIYFQGTGAADDSGLPNDRFFAVRPEGSVSTLKIQRTERGDSAVYLCASSKTGVNDEQYFGPGTRLTVT.

This chain links TRBV5-4 with TRBJ1-1, with D possibly matching TRBD1 (5 bases). The CDR3 spans 11 residues. Germline V CDR1 and CDR2: SGHNT, YYREEE (reference sequence). Trimming shortened V by 7 bases and J by 3 bases, and 7 bases separated the two germline ends. CDR3 coding DNA: TGTGCCAGCGCGGGGGACACTGAAGCTTTCTTT. This gives the protein CASAGDTEAFF.

The chain combines TRBV18 with TRBJ2-1; 7 bases are shared with TRBD2. CDR1 is KGHSH, CDR2 LQKENI, per germline. The CDR3 runs to 18 residues. The V and J ends lost 5 bases and 0 bases, in that order; junction bases with no gene match: 13. The CDR3 sequence is CASSALSIAGSSYNEQFF. The CDR3, as DNA: TGTGCCAGCTCAGCCTTATCGATAGCGGGTAGCTCCTACAATGAGCAGTTCTTC.

This clone has a single count. The CDR3 here is CASSLFLGGTEAFF. The CDR3 nucleotides read TGTGCCAGCAGTTTATTCCTGGGGGGGACTGAAGCTTTCTTT. This rearrangement joins TRBV28 to TRBJ1-1, with a tentative D call TRBD1 (5 bases). The V and J ends lost 1 base and 5 bases respectively, with 11 bases between them. CDR1 MDHEN and CDR2 SYDVKM come from the germline V gene. This CDR3 has 14 residues. The variable domain in full, completed from reference TRBV28 and TRBJ1-1, reads DVKVTQSSRYLVKRTGEKVFLECVQDMDHENMFWYRQDPGLGLRLIYFSYDVKMKEKGDIPEGYSVSREKKERFSLILESASTNQTSMYLCASSLFLGGTEAFFGQGTRLTVV.

This sequence joins TRBV18 and TRBJ1-3, with D possibly being TRBD1 (5 bases). The V and J ends lost 4 bases and 0 bases respectively, with 16 bases between them. This CDR3 has 17 residues. CDR1 and CDR2 from the germline V gene are KGHSH and LQKENI. CDR3 coding DNA: TGTGCCAGCTCACGTACGATGGGGGGAAACTCTGGAAACACCATATATTTT. Residues: CASSRTMGGNSGNTIYF.

In its sample, this clone was seen once. This chain uses TRBV19 with TRBJ1-2; 10 bases agree with TRBD1. Germline CDR1 and CDR2: LNHDA and SQIVND (reference sequence). The CDR3 consists of 14 residues. V lost 5 bases to trimming and J lost 8 bases; unmatched junction nucleotides: 8. This CDR3 reads CASSPRTGGFGYTF. The CDR3 DNA follows: TGTGCCAGTAGTCCGCGGACAGGGGGATTCGGCTACACCTTC.

The chain employs TRBV15 and TRBJ1-4, with a possible D match to TRBD1 (5 bases). V lost 5 bases and J lost 3, with 16 bases in between. Germline CDR1 LNHNV, CDR2 YYDKDF (reference sequence). CDR3 length equals 16 residues. The CDR3 reads CATSSRRQSSNEKLFF. The DNA of the CDR3 is TGTGCCACCAGCTCACGCCGACAGAGTTCTAATGAAAAACTGTTTTTT.

V gene TRBV30 combines with J gene TRBJ2-3; tentatively, D is TRBD2 (5 bases). This CDR3 is 14 amino acids long. The germline V and J ends were trimmed by 1 base and 0 bases, with 8 bases remaining between them. In germline, CDR1 is GTSNPN, CDR2 SVGIG (reference sequence). The chain's CDR3 is CAWSAGRSTDTQYF. DNA for the CDR3: TGTGCCTGGAGTGCGGGGAGAAGCACAGATACGCAGTATTTT.

The V gene is TRBV28, the J gene TRBJ2-5; 7 bases align to TRBD2. Germline lookup yields CDR1 MDHEN and CDR2 SYDVKM. The CDR3 covers 17 residues. Unmatched junction bases numbered 25, after V lost 7 bases and J lost 11 bases. The CDR3 DNA is TGTGCCAGCACTCTAATTATGAGCGGGGTCAGGGTCGGGGAGCAGTACTTC. Translating gives CASTLIMSGVRVGEQYF.

The V call is TRBV11-1, the J call TRBJ2-3, with TRBD1 matching over 8 bases. The junction had 10 bases not matched to a gene; V was cut back by 6 bases and J by 2 bases. CDR1 is SGHAT, CDR2 FQDESV, per germline (reference sequence). The CDR3 totals 16 residues. The CDR3 DNA sequence: TGTGCCAGCAGTGGGGGACAGGATCCCTTCACAGATACGCAGTATTTT. Its translation is CASSGGQDPFTDTQYF.

The rearrangement joins TRBV4-1 to TRBJ2-1, with 7 nucleotides matching TRBD2. Germline values: CDR1 MGHRA, CDR2 YSYEKL. Trimming removed 0 bases from V and 6 bases from J; junction bases left unmatched: 14. CDR3 length: 18 amino acids. The CDR3 protein is CASSQDGGWAGVSNEQFF. In nucleotides, the CDR3 is TGCGCCAGCAGCCAAGATGGAGGGTGGGCGGGAGTTAGCAATGAGCAGTTCTTC.

The chain employs TRBV5-4 and TRBJ2-1; TRBD2 aligns across 11 bases. CDR3 length: 20 residues. Losses at the gene ends were 2 bases for V and 4 bases for J; bases not matched to a gene: 17. Germline V gene sequence: CDR1 SGHNT, CDR2 YYREEE (reference sequence). The CDR3 sequence is CASSFTSGRSGVRGYNEQFF. In DNA, the CDR3 is TGTGCCAGCAGCTTTACTAGCGGGAGAAGTGGGGTACGGGGATACAATGAGCAGTTCTTC.

V and J are TRBV10-2 and TRBJ2-1; TRBD1 is a possible D gene (6 bases). The germline V gene encodes CDR1 WSHSY and CDR2 SAAADI. Trimming removed 4 bases from V and 7 bases from J, with 14 bases in between. The CDR3 extends over 14 amino acids. CDR3: CASSGAARGNEQFF. Here the CDR3 DNA reads TGCGCCAGCAGTGGGGCAGCTAGGGGGAATGAGCAGTTCTTC.

The chain combines TRBV5-4 with TRBJ2-2; D not certain. Germline values: CDR1 SGHNT, CDR2 YYREEE (reference sequence). V lost 2 bases to trimming and J lost 8 bases, with 10 bases between them. The CDR3 runs to 13 residues. DNA for the CDR3: TGTGCCAGCAGCTTCATTAACAGAGGGGAGCTGTTTTTT. Its translation: CASSFINRGELFF.

CDR3 sequence reads: CSVELTSGRDETQYF. The CDR3 DNA follows: TGCAGCGTTGAGTTGACTAGCGGGAGAGATGAGACCCAGTACTTC. The chain is built from TRBV29-1 and TRBJ2-5; 12 nucleotides match TRBD2. Germline V gene lookup returns CDR1 SQVTM and CDR2 ANQGSEA. After removal of 3 bases from V and 5 bases from J, the junction contained 7 bases not matched to a gene. This CDR3 comprises 15 residues.

The rearrangement uses TRBV30 and TRBJ2-7; 9 nucleotides match TRBD2. Looked up from germline, CDR1 is GTSNPN and CDR2 is SVGIG (reference sequence). This CDR3 contains 14 residues. V lost 1 base and J lost 2; bases outside the gene matches: 3. The CDR3 is CAWSGASGAYEQYF. The CDR3 coding sequence is TGTGCCTGGAGTGGGGCTAGCGGGGCCTACGAGCAGTACTTC.

The V gene is TRBV19, the J gene TRBJ2-7; a possible D gene is TRBD2 (5 bases). CDR1 LNHDA and CDR2 SQIVND come from the germline V gene (reference sequence). V was clipped by 5 bases and J by 1 base, with 9 bases between them. This CDR3 is 13 amino acids long. This chain's CDR3 is CASSAEGSYEQYF. The CDR3 bases are TGTGCCAGTAGTGCCGAGGGATCCTACGAGCAGTACTTC.

This clone has a handful of counts. The CDR3 DNA is TGTGCCAGCAGTTTAGAGGGGCGCAATCAGCCCCAGCATTTT. As protein: CASSLEGRNQPQHF. The chain links TRBV28 to TRBJ1-5; TRBD1 is a possible D gene (5 bases). Germline V gene lookup returns CDR1 MDHEN and CDR2 SYDVKM. The CDR3 sequence is 14 residues long. V was trimmed by 2 bases and J by 2 bases, leaving 7 bases between them.

The chain joins TRBV9 to TRBJ2-2; D may be TRBD1 or TRBD2 (6 bases each). CDR3 size: 18 residues. Germline V CDR1 and CDR2: SGDLS, YYNGEE. The V end lost 0 bases, the J end lost 6 bases, and 21 bases lay between the germline ends. The CDR3 sequence is CASSVDFITRGRAGELFF. The CDR3 nucleotides read TGTGCCAGCAGCGTAGACTTCATCACCCGGGGGCGGGCCGGGGAGCTGTTTTTT.

V gene TRBV11-3 combines with J gene TRBJ2-1; D is ambiguous. From germline, CDR1 is SGHNT and CDR2 YENEEA. CDR3 length: 15 residues. The V gene lost 1 base and the J gene lost 1 base, with 8 bases spanning the gap. CDR3 residues: CASSLVGVSYNEQFF. The DNA for the CDR3 is TGTGCCAGCAGCTTAGTTGGGGTATCCTACAATGAGCAGTTCTTC.

The chain employs TRBV11-1 and TRBJ2-1; 7 bases match TRBD2. Germline V CDR1 and CDR2: SGHAT, FQDESV (reference sequence). V gave up 6 bases and J gave up 13 bases; unmatched junction bases: 3. The CDR3 extends over 10 amino acids. The CDR3 nucleotides are TGTGCCAGCAGTGGGACTAATCAGTTCTTC. It encodes CASSGTNQFF. The complete variable domain, with remaining parts taken from reference TRBV11-1 and TRBJ2-1, reads EAEVAQSPRYKITEKSQAVAFWCDPISGHATLYWYRQILGQGPELLVQFQDESVVDDSQLPKDRFSAERLKGVDSTLKIQPAELGDSAMYLCASSGTNQFFGPGTRLTVL.

V and J are TRBV19 and TRBJ2-2; perhaps TRBD1 as D (6 bases). The CDR3 has 15 residues. Trimming stripped 3 bases from V and 7 bases from J, with 15 bases between. Germline V gene data show CDR1 as LNHDA and CDR2 as SQIVND (reference sequence). The CDR3 bases are TGTGCCAGTAGTATGAAACAGGGTAGGATCGGGGAGCTGTTTTTT. Encoded protein: CASSMKQGRIGELFF.

The chain joins TRBV5-1 to TRBJ1-5; D remains unclear. Trimming removed 0 bases at V and 1 base at J, with 11 bases between. CDR1 is SGHRS and CDR2 is YFSETQ in the germline V gene. This CDR3 is built from 16 residues. The CDR3 nucleotides are TGCGCCAGCAGCTTGGCCGGGCTGGGGAGCAATCAGCCCCAGCATTTT. Translation gives CASSLAGLGSNQPQHF.

The rearrangement uses TRBV9 and TRBJ2-5; weak D call: TRBD2 (5 bases). Germline lookup yields CDR1 SGDLS and CDR2 YYNGEE. Trimming pared 4 bases from V and 5 bases from J, leaving 15 bases between. The CDR3 sequence is 14 residues long. The DNA of the CDR3 is TGTGCCAGCAGCCCCGGTCCGGGGAAGGAGACCCAGTACTTC. This gives the protein CASSPGPGKETQYF.

This CDR3 is CASSPLTGRAGNTIYF. CDR3 nucleotides: TGTGCCAGCAGCCCCCTGACAGGGAGGGCTGGAAACACCATATATTTT. V is TRBV11-3 and J is TRBJ1-3; 7 nucleotides match TRBD1. The CDR3 loop spans 16 amino acids. Germline V gives CDR1 SGHNT, CDR2 YENEEA. After removal of 5 bases from V and 2 bases from J, the junction contained 9 bases not matched to a gene. The full variable domain, its missing parts supplied by reference TRBV11-3 and TRBJ1-3, is EAGVVQSPRYKIIEKKQPVAFWCNPISGHNTLYWYLQNLGQGPELLIRYENEEAVDDSQLPKDRFSAERLKGVDSTLKIQPAELGDSAVYLCASSPLTGRAGNTIYFGEGSWLTVV.

This clone occurred a few times. J is TRBJ1-2 and V is TRBV5-5, with unresolved D. This CDR3 comprises 15 residues. Germline CDR1 reads SGHKS; CDR2 reads YYEKEE (reference sequence). The V and J ends lost 1 base and 0 bases respectively, with 10 bases between them. CDR3 residues: CASSLRPQTNYGYTF. In nucleotides, the CDR3 is TGTGCCAGCAGCTTGAGGCCACAAACTAACTATGGCTACACCTTC.

The rearrangement joins TRBV4-3 to TRBJ1-2; D call uncertain. The V end was cut by 7 bases, the J end by 0 bases, with 21 bases between. This CDR3 is built from 17 residues. Germline V gene sequence: CDR1 LGHNA, CDR2 YSLEER. The CDR3 DNA reads as TGCGCCAGCACTCCGGAATCCACGGACGGCGCTAACTATGGCTACACCTTC. Translated, it gives CASTPESTDGANYGYTF.

The genes are TRBV28 and TRBJ2-7, with 13 positions matching TRBD2. Germline V gene sequence: CDR1 MDHEN, CDR2 SYDVKM. V lost 9 bases and J lost 1; bases outside the gene matches: 0. CDR3 length: 13 residues. The CDR3 DNA reads as TGTGCCAGGGGACTAGCGGGGTCCTACGAGCAGTACTTC. Translated: CARGLAGSYEQYF.

The chain carries TRBV6-5 and TRBJ1-3; D uncertain. Germline CDR1 is MNHEY and CDR2 is SVGAGI. Trimming removed 8 bases from V and 0 bases from J, with 8 bases in between. The CDR3 sequence is 13 residues long. The CDR3 loop is CASGYSSGNTIYF. DNA for the CDR3: TGTGCCAGCGGCTACTCCTCTGGAAACACCATATATTTT.